This T cell receptor (beta chain) stems from a study of blood T cell repertoires in COVID-19 (dated by TCRdb to the early 2020s). Context from the whole study: Samples from collaborators originated in the United States, Italy and Spain and spanned both the acute and convalescent phases of COVID-19. The material from the prospective study consisted of cDNA or gDNA derived from T cells, B-cell-depleted T cells, or PBMCs. Deeply sampled blood TCRbeta repertoires from subjects exposed to, actively infected with, or recovered from COVID-19 were included in the dataset. The repertoires were released in a freely available public database intended as a resource for research on the immune response to SARS-CoV-2. Samples were obtained from the ongoing ImmuneRACE study (first 160 participants) and from 1,254 subjects provided by 6 global collaborators. Nearly every sample came with metadata listing a de-identified subject ID, COVID-19 status, age in years and sex. Where available, HLA class I and class II types were obtained from metadata supplied by the sample provider rather than from assay-based typing.

What the research found in general, with its limitations: The amount of clinical and demographic metadata varied by source and participant and was provided uncurated.

Whole blood was collected in K2EDTA tubes by collaborating institutions according to the institutions' own protocols. For TCRbeta analysis, collaborators shipped samples in one of three forms: frozen whole blood, isolated PBMCs, or DNA extracted from either of those sample types. TCRbeta CDR3 regions were amplified from genomic DNA by means of the immunoSEQ Assay, a bias-controlled multiplex PCR. For the original study's pipeline: The number of nucleated cells in each sample was estimated by amplification of reference gene primers within the assay. Sequence reads were collapsed and filtered to measure the absolute abundance of every unique TCRbeta CDR3 rearrangement. For each sample, productive Simpson clonality was calculated as the square root of Simpson's diversity index over productive rearrangements. Here the immuneACCESS table is served through TCRdb, limited to in-frame sequences with V and J called. Missing clones are a known gap in these copies; in checked studies unresolved V genes cover under half, and the rest lacks a known reason. That table furnishes V, J and clone size, whereas the DNA furnished D and trimming. In all, the sample holds approximately 200,000 clones, and over 75% of those were seen once. The ten most abundant clones make up over 2.5% of the sample.

From the germline V gene (reference sequence), CDR1 is LGHDT and CDR2 is YNNKEL. Spanning cysteine to phenylalanine, the CDR3 consists of 16 amino acids. Only CDR3 DNA remains: 48 bases, in frame from the first base. For this chain, trimming is 4 bases at the V end and 3 bases at the J end, and the number of junction bases without a gene match is 5. Note on this clone: This clone's antigen is unknown. Per-base quality was not reported, and no clone a single base away is much larger than it.

The sample comprised peripheral blood. The chain is assembled from TRBV3-1 (or the pseudogene TRBV3-2) and TRBJ2-7, and 14 bases in between align with TRBD2. This clonotype was obtained from a man aged 55-75 years with acute or convalescent COVID-19. The nucleotide sequence reads TGTGCCAGCAGCCGAACCGGGACTAGCGGGAGCTACGAGCAGTACTTC. This translates into CASSRTGTSGSYEQYF.